The source of this TCR beta chain is a study of blood T cell repertoires in COVID-19. Study-level background: Samples came from the United States, Italy and Spain, spanning acute and convalescent COVID-19.

Germline V gene lookup returns CDR1 MDHEN and CDR2 SYDVKM. The CDR3 has 13 residues. After removal of 9 bases from V and 7 bases from J, the junction contained 8 bases not matched to a gene. Clones were read by immunoSEQ multiplex PCR, and TCRdb kept only the in-frame ones, dropping some. Among about 250,000 clones, 70% to 90% were seen once, and the ten largest hold under 4%. Sequenced material: peripheral blood. The genes are TRBV28 and TRBJ2-1; 8 bases fit TRBD2. The source is a young man with active or convalescent COVID-19. The CDR3 coding sequence is TGTGCCAGTTGGGGGACGGGGGGGAATGAGCAGTTCTTC. This sequence encodes CASWGTGGNEQFF.